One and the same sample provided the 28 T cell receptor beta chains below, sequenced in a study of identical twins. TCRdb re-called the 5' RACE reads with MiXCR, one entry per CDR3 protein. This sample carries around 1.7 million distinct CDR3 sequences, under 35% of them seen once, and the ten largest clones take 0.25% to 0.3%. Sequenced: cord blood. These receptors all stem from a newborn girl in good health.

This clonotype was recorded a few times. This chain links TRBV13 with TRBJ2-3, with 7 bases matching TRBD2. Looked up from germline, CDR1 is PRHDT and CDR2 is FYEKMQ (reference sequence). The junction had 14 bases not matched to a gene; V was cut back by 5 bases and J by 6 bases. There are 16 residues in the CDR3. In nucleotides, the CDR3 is TGTGCCAGCAGCCGACCCCCAGCGGGGCGGCGGGATACGCAGTATTTT. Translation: CASSRPPAGRRDTQYF.

CDR3 DNA sequence: TGTGCCAGCAGCTTTAAGACAGGGGTTGGCTACACCTTC. This sequence encodes CASSFKTGVGYTF. V usage is TRBV7-9 and J usage is TRBJ1-2; 8 nucleotides match TRBD1. Germline CDR1 and CDR2: SEHNR and FQNEAQ (reference sequence). The CDR3 consists of 13 residues. Trimming cost V 3 bases and J 7 bases; bases outside gene matches: 4.

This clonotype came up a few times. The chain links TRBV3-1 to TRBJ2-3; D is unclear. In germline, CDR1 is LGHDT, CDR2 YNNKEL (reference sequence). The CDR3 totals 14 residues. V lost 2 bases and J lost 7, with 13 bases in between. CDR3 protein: CASSQRALRHTQYF. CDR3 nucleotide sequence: TGTGCCAGCAGCCAAAGGGCCCTCCGCCATACGCAGTATTTT.

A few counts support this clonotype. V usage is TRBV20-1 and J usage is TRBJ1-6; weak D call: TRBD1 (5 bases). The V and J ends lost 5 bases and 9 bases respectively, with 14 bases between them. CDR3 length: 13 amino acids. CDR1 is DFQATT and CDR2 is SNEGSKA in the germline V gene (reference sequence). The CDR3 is CSAPPSRGSPLHF. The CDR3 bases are TGCAGTGCTCCTCCTTCAAGGGGTTCACCCCTCCACTTT.

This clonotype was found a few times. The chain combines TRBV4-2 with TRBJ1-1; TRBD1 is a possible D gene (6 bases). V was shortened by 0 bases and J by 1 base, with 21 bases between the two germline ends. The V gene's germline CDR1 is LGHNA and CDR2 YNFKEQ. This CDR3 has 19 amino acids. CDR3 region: CASSQDIGGRALRNTEAFF. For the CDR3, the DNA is TGTGCCAGCAGCCAAGATATCGGGGGCCGAGCCCTGCGGAACACTGAAGCTTTCTTT.

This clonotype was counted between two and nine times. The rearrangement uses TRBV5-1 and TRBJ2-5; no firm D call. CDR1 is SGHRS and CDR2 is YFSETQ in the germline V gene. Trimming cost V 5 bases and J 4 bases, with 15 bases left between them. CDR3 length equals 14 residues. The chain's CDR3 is CASSLGTQRETQYF. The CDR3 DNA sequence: TGCGCCAGCAGTCTTGGCACCCAGAGAGAGACCCAGTACTTC.

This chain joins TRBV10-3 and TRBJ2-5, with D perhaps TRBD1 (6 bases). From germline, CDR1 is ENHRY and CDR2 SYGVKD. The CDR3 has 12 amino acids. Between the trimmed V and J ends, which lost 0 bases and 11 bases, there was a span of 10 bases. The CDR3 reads CAISESGAEQYF. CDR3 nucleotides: TGTGCCATCAGTGAGTCGGGGGCTGAGCAGTACTTC.

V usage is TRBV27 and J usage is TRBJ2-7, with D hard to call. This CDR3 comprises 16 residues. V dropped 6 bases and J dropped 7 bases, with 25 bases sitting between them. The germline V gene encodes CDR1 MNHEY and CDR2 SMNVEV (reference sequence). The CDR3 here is CASRPDAKARVFEQYF. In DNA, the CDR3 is TGTGCCAGCAGACCGGACGCGAAGGCCCGGGTATTTGAGCAGTACTTC.

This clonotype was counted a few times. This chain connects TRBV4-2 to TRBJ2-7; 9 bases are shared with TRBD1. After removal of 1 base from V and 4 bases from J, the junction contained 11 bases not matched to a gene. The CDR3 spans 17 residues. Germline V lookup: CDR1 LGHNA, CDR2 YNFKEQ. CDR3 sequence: CASSQVSVGQGAYEQYF. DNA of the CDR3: TGTGCCAGCAGCCAAGTAAGTGTGGGACAGGGAGCGTACGAGCAGTACTTC.

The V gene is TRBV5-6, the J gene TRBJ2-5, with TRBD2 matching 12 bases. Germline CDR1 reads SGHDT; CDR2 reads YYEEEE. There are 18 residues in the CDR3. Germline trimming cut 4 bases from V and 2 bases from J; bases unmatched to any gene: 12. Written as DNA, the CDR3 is TGTGCCAGCAGCCAACTCGGACTAGCGGGGACTAAACAAGAGACCCAGTACTTC. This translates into CASSQLGLAGTKQETQYF.

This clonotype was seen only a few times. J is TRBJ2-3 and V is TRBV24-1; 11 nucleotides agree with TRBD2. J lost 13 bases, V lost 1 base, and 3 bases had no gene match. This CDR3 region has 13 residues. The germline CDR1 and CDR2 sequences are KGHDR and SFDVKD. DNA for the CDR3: TGTGCCACCAGTGATTTCCAACTAGCGGGGGAGTATTTT. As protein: CATSDFQLAGEYF.

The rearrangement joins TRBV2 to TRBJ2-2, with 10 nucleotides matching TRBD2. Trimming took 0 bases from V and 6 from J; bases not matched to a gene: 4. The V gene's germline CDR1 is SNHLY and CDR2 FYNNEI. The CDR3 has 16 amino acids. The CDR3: CASSEALLAGAGELFF. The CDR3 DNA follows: TGTGCCAGCAGTGAAGCGCTTCTAGCGGGGGCCGGGGAGCTGTTTTTT.

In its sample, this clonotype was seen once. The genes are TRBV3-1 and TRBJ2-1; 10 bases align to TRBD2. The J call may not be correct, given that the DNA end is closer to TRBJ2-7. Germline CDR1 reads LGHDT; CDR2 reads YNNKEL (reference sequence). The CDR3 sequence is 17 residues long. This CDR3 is CASSQDVSGGAYNEQYF. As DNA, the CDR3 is TGTGCCAGCAGCCAAGATGTGAGCGGGGGGGCCTACAATGAGCAGTACTTC.

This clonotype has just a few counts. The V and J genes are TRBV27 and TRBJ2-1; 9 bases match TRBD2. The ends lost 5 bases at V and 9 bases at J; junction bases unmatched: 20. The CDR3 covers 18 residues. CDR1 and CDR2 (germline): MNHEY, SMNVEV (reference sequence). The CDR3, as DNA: TGTGCCAGCAGTCCCGCGGGACTAGCATTTTCCCCGTCCAGTGAGCAGTTCTTC. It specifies CASSPAGLAFSPSSEQFF.

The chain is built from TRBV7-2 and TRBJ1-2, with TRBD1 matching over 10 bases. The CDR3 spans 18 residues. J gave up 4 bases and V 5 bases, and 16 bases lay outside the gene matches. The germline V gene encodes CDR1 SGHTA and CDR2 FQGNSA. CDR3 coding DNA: TGTGCCAGCAGCGCTTACCGGGACAGGGGCACCGTTCGCTATGGCTACACCTTC. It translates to CASSAYRDRGTVRYGYTF.

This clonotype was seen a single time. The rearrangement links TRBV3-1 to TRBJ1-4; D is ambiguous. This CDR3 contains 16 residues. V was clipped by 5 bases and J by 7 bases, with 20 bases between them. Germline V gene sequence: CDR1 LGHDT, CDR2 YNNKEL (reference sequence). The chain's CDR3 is CASSYFNPRNSEKLFF. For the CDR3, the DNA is TGTGCCAGCAGCTATTTCAACCCACGGAACAGTGAAAAACTGTTTTTT.

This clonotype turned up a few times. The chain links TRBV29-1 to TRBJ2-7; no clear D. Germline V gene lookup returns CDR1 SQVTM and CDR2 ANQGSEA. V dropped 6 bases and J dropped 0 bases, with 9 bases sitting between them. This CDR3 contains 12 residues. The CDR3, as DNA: TGCAGCGTGTTTGGTAGCTCCTACGAGCAGTACTTC. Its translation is CSVFGSSYEQYF.

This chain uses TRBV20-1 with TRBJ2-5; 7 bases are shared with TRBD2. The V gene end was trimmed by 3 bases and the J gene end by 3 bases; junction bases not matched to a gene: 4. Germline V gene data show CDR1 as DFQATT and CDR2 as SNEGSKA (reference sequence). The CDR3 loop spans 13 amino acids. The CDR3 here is CSASTGRKETQYF. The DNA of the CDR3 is TGCAGTGCTAGTACCGGGAGGAAAGAGACCCAGTACTTC.

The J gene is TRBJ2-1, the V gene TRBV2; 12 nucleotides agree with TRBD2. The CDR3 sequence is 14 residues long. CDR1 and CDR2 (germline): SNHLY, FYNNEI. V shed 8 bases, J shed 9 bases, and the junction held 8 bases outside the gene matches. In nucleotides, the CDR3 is TGTGCCAGCTGTCGACTAGCGGGAGTTAGTGAGCAGTTCTTC. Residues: CASCRLAGVSEQFF.

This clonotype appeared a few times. CDR3 DNA: TGCGCCAGCAGCCAACCCAACAGGGAGAACACTGAAGCTTTCTTT. It is translated as CASSQPNRENTEAFF. The chain carries TRBV4-1 and TRBJ1-1; TRBD1 is a possible D gene (6 bases). The CDR3 contains 15 residues. Trimming stripped 2 bases from V and 1 base from J, with 11 bases between. Germline CDR1 reads MGHRA; CDR2 reads YSYEKL.

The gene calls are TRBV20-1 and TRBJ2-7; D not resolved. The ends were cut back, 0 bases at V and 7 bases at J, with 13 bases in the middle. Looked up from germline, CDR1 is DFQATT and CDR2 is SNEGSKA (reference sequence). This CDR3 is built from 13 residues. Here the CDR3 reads CSAREGVINEQYF. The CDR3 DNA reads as TGCAGTGCTAGAGAAGGTGTAATCAATGAGCAGTACTTC.

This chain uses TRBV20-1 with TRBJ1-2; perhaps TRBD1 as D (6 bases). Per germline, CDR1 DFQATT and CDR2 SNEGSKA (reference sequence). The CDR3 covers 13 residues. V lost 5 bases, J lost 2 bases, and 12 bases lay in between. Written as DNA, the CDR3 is TGCAGTGCTCCGGGACACTCCAACTATGGCTACACCTTC. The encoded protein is CSAPGHSNYGYTF.

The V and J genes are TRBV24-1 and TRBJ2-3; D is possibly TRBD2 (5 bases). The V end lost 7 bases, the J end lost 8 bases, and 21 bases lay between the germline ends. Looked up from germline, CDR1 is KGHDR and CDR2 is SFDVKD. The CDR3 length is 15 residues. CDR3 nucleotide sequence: TGTGCCACCAGCCACCGTTGGGGAGTTGGCGGTACGCAGTATTTT. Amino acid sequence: CATSHRWGVGGTQYF.

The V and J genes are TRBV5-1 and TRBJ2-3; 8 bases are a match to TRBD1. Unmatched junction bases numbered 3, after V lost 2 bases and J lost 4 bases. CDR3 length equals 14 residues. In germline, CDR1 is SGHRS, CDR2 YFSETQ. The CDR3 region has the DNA TGCGCCAGCAGCTTCCCGGACAGGGCAGATACGCAGTATTTT. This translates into CASSFPDRADTQYF.

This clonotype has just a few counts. CDR3: CSASPTSGPNQETQYF. The CDR3 DNA is TGCAGTGCTAGCCCTACTAGCGGGCCTAACCAAGAGACCCAGTACTTC. The V call is TRBV20-1, the J call TRBJ2-5; 9 bases are a match to TRBD2. The CDR3 totals 16 residues. The junction had 8 bases not matched to a gene; V was cut back by 3 bases and J by 0 bases. CDR1 and CDR2 (germline): DFQATT, SNEGSKA (reference sequence).

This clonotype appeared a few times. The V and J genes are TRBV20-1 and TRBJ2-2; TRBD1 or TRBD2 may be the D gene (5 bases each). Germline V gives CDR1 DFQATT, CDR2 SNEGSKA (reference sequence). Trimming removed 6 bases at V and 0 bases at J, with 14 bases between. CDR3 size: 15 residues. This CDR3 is CSARRRDPNTGELFF. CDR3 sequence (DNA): TGCAGTGCCCGCCGACGGGACCCGAACACCGGGGAGCTGTTTTTT.

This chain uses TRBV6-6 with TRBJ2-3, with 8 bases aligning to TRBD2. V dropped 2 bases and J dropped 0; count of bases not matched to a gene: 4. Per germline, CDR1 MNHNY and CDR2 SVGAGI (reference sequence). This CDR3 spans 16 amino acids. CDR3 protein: CASSYPGLVSTDTQYF. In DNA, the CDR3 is TGTGCCAGCAGTTACCCGGGACTAGTGAGCACAGATACGCAGTATTTT.

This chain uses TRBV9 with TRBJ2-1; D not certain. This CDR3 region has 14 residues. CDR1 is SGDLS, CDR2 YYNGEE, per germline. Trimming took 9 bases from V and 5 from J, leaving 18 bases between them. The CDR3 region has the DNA TGTGCCATCAGTGAGTCGAGTCCGGACAATGAGCAGTTCTTC. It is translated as CAISESSPDNEQFF.